One and the same sample provided the 25 T cell receptor delta chains below, sequenced in a study of γδ T cells in repeated Plasmodium falciparum infection. Flow sorting of PBMC yielded separate Vgamma9/Vdelta2+ and Vdelta2-negative gammadelta T cell populations for bulk repertoire analysis. TCRdb redid clone calling on the multiplex PCR reads using CATT. The sample records 75,000 to 95,000 delta-chain clones, 0.85% to 1% being singletons. Sequences were obtained from gamma-delta T cells from blood. Receptors were obtained from a pool of human donors (malaria-infected and uninfected, not separated).

As regards this clone: It differs at one base from a far larger clone, so likely a read error. This same CDR3 is encoded by further DNA sequences in the sample. The CDR3 DNA reads as TGTGCCTGTGACACCCCATGGGATACTAAAGGCCCGTACACCGACAAACTCATCTTT. As protein: CACDTPWDTKGPYTDKLIF. The rearrangement uses TRDV2 and TRDJ1; 7 bases fit TRDD3. TCRdb leaves out the J gene; it was filled in here by matching the DNA to germline. CDR1 is GEAIGNYY and CDR2 is EKD in the germline V gene. CDR3 length equals 19 residues.

This clone was observed a few times. TCRdb's listed protein matches a much larger clone and diverges from this DNA's translation at residue 3, likely through a read error; the protein shown comes from the DNA. The gene calls are TRDV2 and TRDJ1; no reliable D call. The J gene is not listed in TCRdb, so it was assigned here from a DNA match to germline. The germline V gene encodes CDR1 GEAIGNYY and CDR2 EKD. Between the trimmed V and J ends, which lost 8 bases and 0 bases, there was a span of 39 bases. The CDR3 is made up of 22 amino acids. The CDR3 protein is CAYAARRIFFNRLPVYTDKLIF. The CDR3 nucleotides read TGTGCCTATGCAGCGCGCCGAATATTCTTCAACCGACTCCCCGTTTACACCGATAAACTCATCTTT.

About this clone: TCRdb has a much larger clone's protein, which differs at residue 8 from the translation of this DNA, likely because of a read error; what is shown is the protein translated from the DNA. CDR3 in DNA: TGTGCTCTTGGGGAACTAGAACTCGTCCTACGTGAGGATGCTCTTTACACCGATAAACTCATCTTT. Translated, it gives CALGELELVLREDALYTDKLIF. This sequence joins TRDV1 and TRDJ1; tentative D call: TRDD2 (6 bases). TCRdb is silent on the J gene; assignment here came from matching the DNA to germline. V was shortened by 0 bases and J by 0 bases, with 29 bases between the two germline ends. The germline V gene encodes CDR1 TSWWSYY and CDR2 QGS. The CDR3 has 22 residues.

The sample holds a few counts of this clone. Given a far larger clone just one base away, this is likely a sequencing read error. Other nucleotide sequences in the sample specify the same CDR3. For the V gene the call is TRDV1; the J gene has no call; whether TRDD3, the table's D call, matches the DNA was not checked. CDR3 length: 19 amino acids. The germline CDR1 and CDR2 sequences are TSWWSYY and QGS. CDR3 nucleotide sequence: TGTGCTCTTGGGGCTTTCCTTTTGGGGGGACTACCGTACACCGATAAACTTATCTTT. The encoded protein is CALGAFLLGGLPYTDKLIF.

As concerns this clone: The protein held in TCRdb is that of a much larger clone and does not match this DNA's translation at residue 10, likely because of a read error; the protein shown is translated from the DNA. CDR3 sequence: CALLFPGGSRLIF. In DNA, the CDR3 is TGTGCTCTTTTATTCCCTGGGGGCTCAAGACTCATCTTT. This chain links TRDV1 with TRDJ1; 7 nucleotides align to TRDD3. The J gene, left out of TCRdb, was set here by checking the DNA against germline. The length of the CDR3 is 13 residues. With V trimmed by 8 bases and J by 10 bases, 13 bases remained unmatched. CDR1 and CDR2 from the germline V gene are TSWWSYY and QGS.

This clone was detected many times. The translation of this DNA and the TCRdb protein of a much larger clone differ at residue 6, probably owing to a read error; the protein shown here is translated from the DNA. The rearrangement links TRDV1 to TRDJ1; 10 nucleotides align to TRDD3. After removal of 2 bases from V and 3 bases from J, the junction contained 9 bases not matched to a gene. Germline V gene lookup returns CDR1 TSWWSYY and CDR2 QGS. The CDR3 has 17 residues. The chain's CDR3 is CALGERGGYAVPDKLIF. For the CDR3, the DNA is TGTGCTCTTGGGGAAAGAGGGGGATACGCGGTCCCCGATAAACTCATCTTT.

Concerning this clone itself: For this DNA, TCRdb reports the protein of a much larger clone, which diverges at residue 9, most likely from a read error; the protein presented here is translated directly from the DNA. DNA for the CDR3: TGTGCCTGTGAGCCCCTCTCTACTGAGGTCGGGTACACCGATAAACTCATCTTT. This encodes CACEPLSTEVGYTDKLIF. The genes are TRDV2 and TRDJ1; D is uncertain. Assignment of the J gene here rests on matching the DNA to germline, because TCRdb gives none. The CDR3 totals 18 residues. V dropped 4 bases and J dropped 0 bases, with 23 bases sitting between them. Germline CDR1 reads GEAIGNYY; CDR2 reads EKD.

This clone came up a few times. The protein TCRdb gives is from a much larger clone and does not agree with this DNA's translation at residue 12, likely a read error; the protein shown here comes from the DNA. The chain is built from TRDV1 and TRDJ1; no definite D call. Germline matching of the DNA provided the J gene here, since TCRdb leaves it blank. The CDR3 has 17 residues. V lost 3 bases and J 3 bases, leaving 20 bases between the germline ends. In germline, CDR1 is TSWWSYY, CDR2 QGS. Here the CDR3 reads CALGDRRVLMYADKLIF. CDR3 in DNA: TGTGCTCTTGGGGACAGAAGGGTACTGATGTACGCCGATAAACTCATCTTT.

This clone was counted ten times or more. A far larger clone is just one base off, so this is likely a read error. This sample includes further DNA sequences coding for the same CDR3. The chain carries TRDV2 and TRDJ1, with 12 bases matching TRDD3. TCRdb offers no J gene call, so here the DNA was matched to germline to obtain one. Unmatched junction bases numbered 10, after V lost 3 bases and J lost 0 bases. The CDR3 has 18 amino acids. CDR1 and CDR2 (germline): GEAIGNYY, EKD. CDR3 nucleotides: TGTGCCTGTGACGCTTTACTGGGGGATACCTCCTACACCGATAAACTCATCTTT. This sequence encodes CACDALLGDTSYTDKLIF.

This clone is labeled as medium-sized. Other DNA sequences in this sample translate to the same CDR3. The chain combines TRDV2 with TRDJ1; TRDD3 agrees at 11 bases. CDR1 is GEAIGNYY, CDR2 EKD, per germline. Trimming cost V 6 bases and J 2 bases; bases outside gene matches: 28. The CDR3 runs 22 residues. The CDR3 spells CACWHPTSSRSTGGYFTDKLIF. The DNA for the CDR3 is TGTGCCTGTTGGCATCCTACGTCTTCTAGGTCTACTGGGGGATATTTTACCGATAAACTCATCTTT.

This clone was seen a handful of times. TCRdb records a much larger clone's protein for this DNA, with a difference at residue 8 that likely arises from a read error; the protein given is the translation of the DNA. The chain recombines TRDV2 with TRDJ1, with D tentatively TRDD3 (5 bases). The J gene is absent in TCRdb and was assigned here via DNA matching to germline. Germline V CDR1 and CDR2: GEAIGNYY, EKD. The CDR3 runs 16 residues. Trimming stripped 1 base from V and 0 bases from J, with 14 bases between. CDR3 in amino acids: CACDTLGMLHTDKLIF. CDR3 coding DNA: TGTGCCTGTGACACTCTAGGGATGCTCCACACCGATAAACTCATCTTT.

Details on this clone: The protein held in TCRdb is that of a much larger clone and does not match this DNA's translation at residue 5, likely because of a read error; the protein shown is translated from the DNA. V gene TRDV1 combines with J gene TRDJ1; 7 positions agree with TRDD3. The CDR3 runs 18 residues. Looked up from germline, CDR1 is TSWWSYY and CDR2 is QGS. The J segment lost 3 bases and the V segment lost 5 bases, leaving 18 bases of the junction unmatched. The CDR3 coding sequence is TGTGCTCTTGGGAAGCGTCGCCTGGGGGCTCCCAAGTCCGATAAACTCATCTTT. Residues: CALGKRRLGAPKSDKLIF.

As regards this clone: The protein recorded in TCRdb matches a much larger clone and deviates from this DNA's translation at residue 22, suggesting a read error; the protein here is obtained by translating the DNA. J is TRDJ1 and V is TRDV1; the D gene is possibly TRDD2 (6 bases). TCRdb carries no J gene annotation; the J gene was assigned here by matching the DNA with germline. In germline, CDR1 is TSWWSYY, CDR2 QGS. The length of the CDR3 is 25 residues. DNA for the CDR3: TGTGCTCTTGGGGAAAGTACTGAACAGGCTACGTCCTACCCTCACTGGTATATGGGCACCGATGAACTCATCTTT. This encodes CALGESTEQATSYPHWYMGTDELIF.

With respect to this clone: Translating this DNA gives a protein that differs at residue 4 from the TCRdb one, which belongs to a much larger clone; a read error is likely, and the protein shown is this translation. The chain joins TRDV2 to TRDJ1; the D is unclear. The ends were cut back, 5 bases at V and 2 bases at J, with 14 bases in the middle. The CDR3 contains 14 residues. Germline CDR1 is GEAIGNYY and CDR2 is EKD. CDR3 in DNA: TGTGCCTGTGTCCCTAAAACGGGGACCGATAAACTCATCTTT. It codes for CACVPKTGTDKLIF.

For this clone: This DNA translates differently at residue 10 from the TCRdb protein, which is that of a much larger clone; a read error is likely, and the protein shown is the DNA's own translation. This chain uses TRDV2 with TRDJ1; D assignment may be TRDD2 or TRDD3 (6 bases each). The J gene, not given by TCRdb, was assigned here from a germline match of the nucleotide sequence. This CDR3 is 21 amino acids long. The V gene's germline CDR1 is GEAIGNYY and CDR2 EKD. Trimming removed 1 base at V and 0 bases at J, with 29 bases between. In DNA form, the CDR3 reads TGTGCCTGTGACACGTTACCTTCCCGAGCTGGGGACCCTACAGACACCGATAAACTCATCTTT. Translated, it gives CACDTLPSRAGDPTDTDKLIF.

The sample holds many counts of this clone. A read error may explain this, as a much larger clone is one base away. Other DNA sequences within the sample encode an identical CDR3. V gene TRDV2 combines with J gene TRDJ1, with TRDD3 matching over 7 bases. V shed 0 bases, J shed 6 bases, and the junction held 18 bases outside the gene matches. The CDR3 contains 18 residues. CDR1 and CDR2 (germline): GEAIGNYY, EKD. The DNA of the CDR3 is TGTGCCTGTGACACCGTGGGAGAGGATACGATGACGCGGTATAAACTCATCTTT. Translating it yields CACDTVGEDTMTRYKLIF.

This clone was detected only a few times. TCRdb's protein for this DNA is that of a much larger clone and differs from the translation at residue 7, likely a read error; the protein shown is the DNA translation. The chain couples TRDV1 to TRDJ1, with 9 bases that match TRDD3. With V trimmed by 2 bases and J by 8 bases, 12 bases remained unmatched. Germline V gives CDR1 TSWWSYY, CDR2 QGS. The length of the CDR3 is 16 residues. CDR3 coding DNA: TGTGCTCTTGGGGAAGAATCTGGAGCTGGGGGATTCAAACTCATCTTT. Its translation: CALGEESGAGGFKLIF.

Points on this clone: The protein TCRdb lists belongs to a much larger clone and differs from this DNA's translation at residue 7, which points to a read error; the protein shown is made from the DNA. The V and J genes are TRDV1 and TRDJ1; 9 bases line up with TRDD3. TCRdb is silent on the J gene; assignment here came from matching the DNA to germline. The CDR3 consists of 16 residues. Germline V CDR1 and CDR2: TSWWSYY, QGS. Trimming removed 1 base from V and 8 bases from J; junction bases left unmatched: 11. For the CDR3, the DNA is TGTGCTCTTGGGGAACCGGCCCGAAGGGGGATACCCAAACTCATCTTT. It yields the protein CALGEPARRGIPKLIF.

This clone was seen a handful of times. A read error is the likely source, as a far larger clone sits one nucleotide away. The same CDR3 arises from other DNA sequences in this sample as well. This chain's CDR3 is CALSFAGGYRLRGTDKLIF. CDR3 bases: TGTGCTCTTTCCTTCGCTGGGGGATACCGACTCCGCGGCACCGATAAACTCATCTTT. This chain uses TRDV1 with TRDJ1; 11 nucleotides align to TRDD3. Here the J gene was assigned by germline matching of the DNA, as TCRdb has none. Germline V gives CDR1 TSWWSYY, CDR2 QGS. CDR3 size: 19 residues. Germline trimming cut 8 bases from V and 1 base from J; bases unmatched to any gene: 18.

This clone occurred many times. The chain uses TRDV2 and TRDJ1, with a possible D match to TRDD3 (6 bases). The J gene, not given by TCRdb, was assigned here from a germline match of the nucleotide sequence. The V gene lost 7 bases and the J gene lost 7 bases, with 24 bases spanning the gap. This CDR3 is built from 15 residues. CDR1 is GEAIGNYY and CDR2 is EKD in the germline V gene. The CDR3, as DNA: TGTGCCTGCTCCGCCGTACTGGGAACCGTGGGTAAACTCATCTTT. Protein: CACSAVLGTVGKLIF.

The J gene is uncalled and the V gene is TRDV1; TRDD3, the table's D call, was not compared with the DNA. This CDR3 has 16 residues. Germline V CDR1 and CDR2: TSWWSYY, QGS. Here the CDR3 reads CALLYGRGGGDTSVIF. The CDR3 coding sequence is TGTGCTCTACTCTACGGGAGAGGAGGGGGGGATACGTCGGTCATCTTT.

Comment on this clone: TCRdb's listed protein matches a much larger clone and diverges from this DNA's translation at residue 6, likely through a read error; the protein shown comes from the DNA. This chain links TRDV2 with TRDJ1; 9 bases map to TRDD3. No J gene was available from TCRdb, and it was assigned here by a germline match of the DNA. The CDR3 is made up of 24 amino acids. Trimming removed 0 bases from V and 0 bases from J; junction bases left unmatched: 28. Germline V gene lookup returns CDR1 GEAIGNYY and CDR2 EKD. The CDR3 protein is CACDTARGGDTHYSTPTYTDKLIF. The CDR3 bases are TGTGCCTGTGACACCGCGAGGGGGGGGGATACCCACTACAGTACACCGACGTACACCGATAAACTCATCTTT.

This clone was seen a handful of times. This likely came from a read error, as a far larger clone is one base away. Other nucleotide sequences in the sample specify the same CDR3. The chain joins TRDV1 to TRDJ1; TRDD3 matches 10 bases. This CDR3 is built from 20 residues. Per germline, CDR1 TSWWSYY and CDR2 QGS. The CDR3, as DNA: TGTGCTCTTGGGGAACAGGCCTACGTCTATCCCTGGGGGATAGCCGATAAGCTCATCTTT. Translation: CALGEQAYVYPWGIADKLIF.

This clone appeared a few times. TCRdb's protein, taken from a much larger clone, differs from this DNA's translation at residue 3, likely owing to a read error; the protein displayed comes from the DNA. V is TRDV2 and J is TRDJ1; the D gene is possibly TRDD3 (7 bases). TCRdb does not report a J gene; here it was assigned by matching the DNA to germline references. Germline V gene sequence: CDR1 GEAIGNYY, CDR2 EKD. The CDR3 is made up of 19 amino acids. CDR3 nucleotide sequence: TGTGCCTATGACCTTGGCCTTCCCGAACTGGGGATCTACACCGATAAACTCATCTTT. It codes for CAYDLGLPELGIYTDKLIF.

For this clone: This likely traces to a read error, being one base from a far larger clone. Other DNA sequences in this specimen translate into the identical CDR3. The rearrangement uses TRDV1 and TRDJ1, with TRDD3 identical over 11 bases. This CDR3 contains 20 residues. The V gene's germline CDR1 is TSWWSYY and CDR2 QGS. The CDR3 DNA sequence: TGTGCCCTTGGGGAACTATATTGGCGAAAGGAGTACTGGGGGATATTTAAACTCATCTTT. Its protein is CALGELYWRKEYWGIFKLIF.